A selection of T cell receptor beta chains follows, all from one sample in a study of cytomegalovirus exposure and HLA in healthy donors. Some clones are missing from TCRdb's copy, which holds only in-frame ones; the method was immunoSEQ multiplex PCR. The table lists tens of thousands of clones. Sequencing input: PBMCs. The receptors stem from a man over 45 in good health and CMV-seropositive. Each CDR3 is given without its conserved first and last residue. The order of the fields is CDR3 protein, J gene, V gene, CDR3 length.

CDR3 protein: ASSPPGTADYEQY
J gene: TRBJ2-7
V gene: TRBV18
CDR3 length: 13

CDR3 protein: ASSGASVGGYEQY
J gene: TRBJ2-7
V gene: TRBV19
CDR3 length: 13

CDR3 protein: ASSLDSTYGYT
J gene: TRBJ1-2
V gene: TRBV5-4
CDR3 length: 11

CDR3 protein: ASSFGTGGNTEAF
J gene: TRBJ1-1
V gene: TRBV7-2
CDR3 length: 13

CDR3 protein: ASSQGRENEKLF
J gene: TRBJ1-4
V gene: TRBV4-3
CDR3 length: 12

CDR3 protein: ASSTGPIGTDTQY
J gene: TRBJ2-3
V gene: TRBV9
CDR3 length: 13

CDR3 protein: ASSTYRDRGRGVNSPLH
J gene: TRBJ1-6
V gene: TRBV5-5
CDR3 length: 17

CDR3 protein: ASRGQASAPQH
J gene: TRBJ1-5
V gene: TRBV6-1
CDR3 length: 11

CDR3 protein: AIPSGVAEAF
J gene: TRBJ1-1
V gene: TRBV7-2
CDR3 length: 10

CDR3 protein: ASRGQVNQPQH
J gene: TRBJ1-5
V gene: TRBV6-5
CDR3 length: 11

CDR3 protein: ASSPWTSGTDTQY
J gene: TRBJ2-3
V gene: TRBV9
CDR3 length: 13

CDR3 protein: ASSIAGTGASYGYT
J gene: TRBJ1-2
V gene: TRBV7-9
CDR3 length: 14

CDR3 protein: ASRDSATNEKLF
J gene: TRBJ1-4
V gene: TRBV6-5
CDR3 length: 12

CDR3 protein: ASSPGVGTGELF
J gene: TRBJ2-2
V gene: TRBV6-6
CDR3 length: 12

CDR3 protein: ASSSTGAPGYYGYT
J gene: TRBJ1-2
V gene: TRBV28
CDR3 length: 14

CDR3 protein: ASSQEAGNNQPQH
J gene: TRBJ1-5
V gene: TRBV5-5
CDR3 length: 13

CDR3 protein: ASSFQAGGFDGYT
J gene: TRBJ1-2
V gene: TRBV7-9
CDR3 length: 13

CDR3 protein: ASSFRTGSFNQPQH
J gene: TRBJ1-5
V gene: TRBV19
CDR3 length: 14

CDR3 protein: AISEINSGSTDTQY
J gene: TRBJ2-3
V gene: TRBV10-3
CDR3 length: 14

CDR3 protein: AWSVGLLNTEAF
J gene: TRBJ1-1
V gene: TRBV30
CDR3 length: 12

CDR3 protein: SASSGLSTGELF
J gene: TRBJ2-2
V gene: TRBV29-1
CDR3 length: 12

CDR3 protein: ATSRGPDADTQY
J gene: TRBJ2-3
V gene: TRBV15
CDR3 length: 12

CDR3 protein: ASTHTKNTGELF
J gene: TRBJ2-2
V gene: TRBV27
CDR3 length: 12

CDR3 protein: ASSHGAQKETQY
J gene: TRBJ2-5
V gene: TRBV4-2
CDR3 length: 12